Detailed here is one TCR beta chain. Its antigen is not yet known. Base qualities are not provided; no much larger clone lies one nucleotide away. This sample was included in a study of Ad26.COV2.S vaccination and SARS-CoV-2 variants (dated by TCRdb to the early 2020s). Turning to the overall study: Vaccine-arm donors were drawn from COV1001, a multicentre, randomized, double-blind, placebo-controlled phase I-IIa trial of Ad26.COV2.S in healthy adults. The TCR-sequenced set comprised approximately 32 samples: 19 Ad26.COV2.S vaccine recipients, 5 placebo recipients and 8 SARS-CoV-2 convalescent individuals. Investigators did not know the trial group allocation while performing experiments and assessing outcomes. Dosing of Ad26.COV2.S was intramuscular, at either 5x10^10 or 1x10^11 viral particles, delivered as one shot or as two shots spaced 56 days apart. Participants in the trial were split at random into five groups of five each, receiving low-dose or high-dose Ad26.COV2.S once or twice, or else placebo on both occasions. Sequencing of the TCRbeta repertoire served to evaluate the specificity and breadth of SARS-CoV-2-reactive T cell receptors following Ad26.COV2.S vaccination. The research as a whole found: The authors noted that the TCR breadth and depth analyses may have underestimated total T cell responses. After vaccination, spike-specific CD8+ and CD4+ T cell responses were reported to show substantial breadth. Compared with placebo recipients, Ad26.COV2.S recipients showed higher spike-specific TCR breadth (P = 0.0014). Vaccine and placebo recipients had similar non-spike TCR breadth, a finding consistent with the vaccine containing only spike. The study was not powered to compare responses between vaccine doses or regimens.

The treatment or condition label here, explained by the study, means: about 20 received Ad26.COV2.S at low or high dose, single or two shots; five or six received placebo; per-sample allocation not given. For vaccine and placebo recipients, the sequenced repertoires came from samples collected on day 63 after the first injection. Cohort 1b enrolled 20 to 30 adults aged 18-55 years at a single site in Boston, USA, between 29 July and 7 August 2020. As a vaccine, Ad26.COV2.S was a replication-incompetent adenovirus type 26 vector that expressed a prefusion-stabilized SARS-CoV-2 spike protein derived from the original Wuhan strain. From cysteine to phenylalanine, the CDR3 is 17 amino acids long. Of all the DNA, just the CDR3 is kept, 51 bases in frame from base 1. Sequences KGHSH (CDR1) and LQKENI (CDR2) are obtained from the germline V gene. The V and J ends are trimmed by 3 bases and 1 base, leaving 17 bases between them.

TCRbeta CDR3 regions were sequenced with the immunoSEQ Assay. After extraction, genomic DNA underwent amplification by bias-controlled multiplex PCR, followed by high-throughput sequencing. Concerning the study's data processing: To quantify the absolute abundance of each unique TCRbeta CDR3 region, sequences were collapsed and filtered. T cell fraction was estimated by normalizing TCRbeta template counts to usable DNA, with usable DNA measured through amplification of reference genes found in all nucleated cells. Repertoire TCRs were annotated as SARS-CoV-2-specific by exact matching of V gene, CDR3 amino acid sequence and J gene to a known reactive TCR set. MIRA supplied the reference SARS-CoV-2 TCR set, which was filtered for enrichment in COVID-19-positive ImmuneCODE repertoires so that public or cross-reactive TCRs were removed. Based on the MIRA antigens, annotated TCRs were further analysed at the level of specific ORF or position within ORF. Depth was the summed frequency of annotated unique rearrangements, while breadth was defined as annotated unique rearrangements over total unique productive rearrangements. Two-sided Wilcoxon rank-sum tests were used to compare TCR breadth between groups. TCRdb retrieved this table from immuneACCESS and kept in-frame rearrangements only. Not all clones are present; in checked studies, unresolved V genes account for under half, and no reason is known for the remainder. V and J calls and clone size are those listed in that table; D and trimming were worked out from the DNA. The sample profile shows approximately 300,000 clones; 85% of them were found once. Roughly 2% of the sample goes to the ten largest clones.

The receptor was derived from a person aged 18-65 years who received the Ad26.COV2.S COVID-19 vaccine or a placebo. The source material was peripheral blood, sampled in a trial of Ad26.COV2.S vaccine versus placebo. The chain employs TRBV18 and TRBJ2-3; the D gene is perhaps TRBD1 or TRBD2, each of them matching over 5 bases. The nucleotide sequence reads TGTGCCAGCTCACCCCGAGGGGTGGGGACCGGCACAGATACGCAGTATTTT. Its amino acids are CASSPRGVGTGTDTQYF.